The rows below give T cell receptor beta chains drawn from one sample of a study of read filtering for tumor transcriptome and immune sequencing. MiXCR was run by TCRdb on the reads, yielding one entry per CDR3 protein. The sample comprises approximately 57,000 distinct CDR3 sequences, about 12% of which are singletons, and approximately 16% rests with the top ten. The sample was a population of CD138-negative cells sorted from bone marrow. The receptors come from a donor aged 40 or older with multiple myeloma. CDR3s include the opening cysteine and the closing phenylalanine or tryptophan. The order of the fields is V gene, D gene, J gene, clone size, CDR3 protein, CDR3 DNA. The D gene is left open where the match is weak. Clone size is given for some rows only: seen once, a few or many times, or a class if the clone is expanded.

v_gene: TRBV5-1; d_gene: NA; j_gene: TRBJ1-1; abundance: many; CDR3aa: CASTAWGQNTEAFF; CDR3nt: TGCGCCAGCACTGCATGGGGACAGAACACTGAAGCTTTCTTT
v_gene: TRBV5-6; d_gene: NA; j_gene: TRBJ1-1; abundance: many; CDR3aa: CASSPRGAAVNTEAFF; CDR3nt: TGTGCCAGCAGCCCGCGGGGGGCAGCGGTGAACACTGAAGCTTTCTTT
v_gene: TRBV7-8; d_gene: NA; j_gene: TRBJ1-5; abundance: many; CDR3aa: CASSFGFSDQPQHF; CDR3nt: TGTGCCAGCAGCTTTGGGTTCTCCGATCAGCCCCAGCATTTT
v_gene: TRBV20-1; d_gene: NA; j_gene: TRBJ2-1; abundance: many; CDR3aa: CSASGSSYNEQFF; CDR3nt: TGCAGTGCTTCGGGGAGCTCCTACAATGAGCAGTTCTTC
v_gene: TRBV29-1; d_gene: TRBD2; j_gene: TRBJ2-1; abundance: many; CDR3aa: CSVEEGSGGNEQFF; CDR3nt: TGCAGCGTTGAAGAAGGTAGCGGGGGCAATGAGCAGTTCTTC
v_gene: TRBV4-1; d_gene: NA; j_gene: TRBJ1-2; abundance: NA; CDR3aa: CACCPITGPLRGYTF; CDR3nt: TGCGCCTGCTGCCCGATTACCGGGCCCCTAAGAGGCTACACCTTC
v_gene: TRBV25-1; d_gene: NA; j_gene: TRBJ2-1; abundance: many; CDR3aa: CASSEKNEQFF; CDR3nt: TGTGCCAGCAGTGAAAAAAATGAGCAGTTCTTC
v_gene: TRBV2; d_gene: NA; j_gene: TRBJ1-1; abundance: NA; CDR3aa: CAGSEFADSNSNTEAFF; CDR3nt: TGCGCCGGCAGTGAATTTGCGGACAGCAATTCGAACACTGAAGCCTTCTTT
v_gene: TRBV23-1; d_gene: NA; j_gene: TRBJ1-5; abundance: many; CDR3aa: CASSQFNQPQHF; CDR3nt: TGCGCCAGCAGTCAATTCAATCAGCCCCAGCATTTT
v_gene: TRBV6-1; d_gene: NA; j_gene: TRBJ2-1; abundance: many; CDR3aa: CASSESARYNEQFF; CDR3nt: TGTGCCAGCAGTGAATCCGCGCGGTACAATGAGCAGTTCTTC
v_gene: TRBV5-1; d_gene: NA; j_gene: TRBJ2-2; abundance: many; CDR3aa: CASTSAGANTGELFF; CDR3nt: TGCGCCAGCACGTCGGCAGGAGCGAACACCGGGGAGCTGTTTTTT
v_gene: TRBV2; d_gene: TRBD2; j_gene: TRBJ2-3; abundance: many; CDR3aa: CASRPGLGGTDTQYF; CDR3nt: TGTGCCAGCAGACCGGGACTAGGGGGCACAGATACGCAGTATTTT
v_gene: TRBV2; d_gene: TRBD1; j_gene: TRBJ2-3; abundance: many; CDR3aa: CASMDRGHTDTQYF; CDR3nt: TGTGCCAGCATGGACAGGGGGCACACAGATACGCAGTATTTT
v_gene: TRBV12-3/TRBV12-4; d_gene: TRBD1; j_gene: TRBJ1-1; abundance: many; CDR3aa: CASRVMTGRMNTEAFF; CDR3nt: TGTGCCAGCAGGGTGATGACAGGGAGGATGAACACTGAAGCTTTCTTT
v_gene: TRBV29-1; d_gene: NA; j_gene: TRBJ2-3; abundance: many; CDR3aa: CSVEDGSGTVGTDTQYF; CDR3nt: TGCAGCGTTGAAGATGGCTCTGGAACCGTGGGCACAGATACGCAGTATTTT
v_gene: TRBV6-6; d_gene: TRBD1; j_gene: TRBJ2-5; abundance: many; CDR3aa: CASSSDREKTQYF; CDR3nt: TGTGCCAGCAGTTCGGACAGGGAAAAGACCCAGTACTTC
v_gene: TRBV10-3; d_gene: TRBD1; j_gene: TRBJ2-1; abundance: many; CDR3aa: CATGTGGSNEQFF; CDR3nt: TGTGCCACTGGGACAGGGGGCTCCAATGAGCAGTTCTTC
v_gene: TRBV7-3; d_gene: NA; j_gene: TRBJ1-1; abundance: many; CDR3aa: CASGGPGNTEAFF; CDR3nt: TGTGCCAGCGGAGGTCCCGGGAACACTGAAGCTTTCTTT
v_gene: TRBV9; d_gene: NA; j_gene: TRBJ1-5; abundance: many; CDR3aa: CASSPRGDSNQPQHF; CDR3nt: TGTGCCAGCAGCCCCCGGGGAGATAGCAATCAGCCCCAGCATTTT
v_gene: TRBV3-1; d_gene: NA; j_gene: TRBJ2-1; abundance: NA; CDR3aa: CASRRSGTYNEQFF; CDR3nt: TGTGCCAGCCGACGAAGCGGAACCTACAATGAGCAGTTCTTC
v_gene: TRBV10-2; d_gene: NA; j_gene: TRBJ1-6; abundance: few; CDR3aa: CASIAWQLGSPLHF; CDR3nt: TGCGCCAGCATTGCGTGGCAGTTGGGTTCACCCCTCCACTTT
v_gene: TRBV11-1; d_gene: NA; j_gene: TRBJ1-2; abundance: many; CDR3aa: CASSLDRNYGYTF; CDR3nt: TGTGCCAGCAGCTTAGACAGGAACTATGGCTACACCTTC
v_gene: TRBV2; d_gene: NA; j_gene: TRBJ2-1; abundance: many; CDR3aa: CASRMGPVSNEQFF; CDR3nt: TGTGCCAGCAGGATGGGCCCCGTCTCCAATGAGCAGTTCTTC
v_gene: TRBV12-3/TRBV12-4; d_gene: TRBD1; j_gene: TRBJ2-1; abundance: NA; CDR3aa: CASSPGTGFEEQFF; CDR3nt: TGTGCCAGCAGTCCCGGGACAGGGTTTGAGGAGCAGTTCTTC
v_gene: TRBV20-1; d_gene: TRBD2; j_gene: TRBJ2-3; abundance: many; CDR3aa: CSAREGRGGQGTQYF; CDR3nt: TGCAGTGCTAGAGAGGGTCGGGGGGGCCAGGGGACGCAGTATTTT
v_gene: TRBV19; d_gene: NA; j_gene: TRBJ2-2; abundance: few; CDR3aa: CATRENTGELFF; CDR3nt: TGTGCCACCCGGGAGAACACCGGGGAGCTGTTTTTT
v_gene: TRBV12-3/TRBV12-4; d_gene: NA; j_gene: TRBJ1-5; abundance: many; CDR3aa: CASRYVTGDYSNQPQHF; CDR3nt: TGTGCCAGCAGATACGTCACAGGCGACTATAGCAATCAGCCCCAGCATTTT
v_gene: TRBV20-1; d_gene: NA; j_gene: TRBJ1-1; abundance: few; CDR3aa: CSARDPGHMNTEAFF; CDR3nt: TGCAGTGCTAGAGATCCGGGACATATGAACACTGAAGCTTTCTTT
v_gene: TRBV24-1; d_gene: NA; j_gene: TRBJ2-7; abundance: NA; CDR3aa: CASSVGQSSYEQYF; CDR3nt: TGTGCCTCCAGTGTTGGACAGAGCTCCTACGAGCAGTACTTC
v_gene: TRBV5-6; d_gene: NA; j_gene: TRBJ1-1; abundance: NA; CDR3aa: CASNILDRNTEAFF; CDR3nt: TGTGCCAGCAACATACTGGACAGGAACACTGAAGCTTTCTTT
v_gene: TRBV9; d_gene: NA; j_gene: TRBJ2-3; abundance: many; CDR3aa: CASSVDAILTDTQYF; CDR3nt: TGTGCCAGCAGCGTAGACGCTATCCTCACAGATACGCAGTATTTT
v_gene: TRBV19; d_gene: NA; j_gene: TRBJ2-2; abundance: many; CDR3aa: CASSRRQGGTGELFF; CDR3nt: TGTGCCAGTAGTAGGAGACAGGGAGGGACCGGGGAGCTGTTTTTT
v_gene: TRBV24-1; d_gene: NA; j_gene: TRBJ2-5; abundance: NA; CDR3aa: CATSDLKGGLNRETQYF; CDR3nt: TGTGCCACCAGTGATTTGAAGGGCGGACTAAATCGGGAGACCCAGTACTTC
v_gene: TRBV29-1; d_gene: NA; j_gene: TRBJ1-1; abundance: many; CDR3aa: CSVNRADTEAFF; CDR3nt: TGCAGCGTTAACAGGGCGGACACTGAAGCTTTCTTT
v_gene: TRBV18; d_gene: NA; j_gene: TRBJ1-1; abundance: many; CDR3aa: CASSPDSHGGANTEAFF; CDR3nt: TGTGCCAGCTCACCTGACTCCCATGGAGGGGCGAACACTGAAGCTTTCTTT
v_gene: TRBV2; d_gene: NA; j_gene: TRBJ1-6; abundance: many; CDR3aa: CASSGRWNSPLHF; CDR3nt: TGTGCCAGCAGTGGCAGATGGAATTCACCCCTCCACTTT
v_gene: TRBV18; d_gene: NA; j_gene: TRBJ1-3; abundance: few; CDR3aa: CASSPSDSGNTIYF; CDR3nt: TGTGCCAGCTCCCCGAGCGACTCTGGAAACACCATATATTTT
v_gene: TRBV5-1; d_gene: NA; j_gene: TRBJ1-1; abundance: many; CDR3aa: CASSRIAQAGTEAFF; CDR3nt: TGCGCCAGCAGCCGAATAGCGCAGGCTGGAACTGAAGCTTTCTTT
v_gene: TRBV27; d_gene: NA; j_gene: TRBJ1-5; abundance: many; CDR3aa: CASSESNQPQHF; CDR3nt: TGTGCCAGCAGCGAGAGCAATCAGCCCCAGCATTTT
v_gene: TRBV6-5; d_gene: TRBD2; j_gene: TRBJ2-3; abundance: NA; CDR3aa: CAGSPFGGSGRDTQYF; CDR3nt: TGTGCCGGCAGCCCCTTTGGTGGTAGCGGGAGGGATACGCAGTATTTT